A selection of T cell receptor beta chains follows, all from one sample in a study of blood T cell repertoires in COVID-19. Clones were sequenced by immunoSEQ multiplex PCR, and TCRdb holds only the in-frame ones, with some missing. The table shows a few hundred thousand clones, with over 80% occurring only once. The sequenced material came from PBMCs or T cells enriched from blood (not recorded which). These TCRs come from a young man with acute COVID-19. Each CDR3 is given with its conserved first and last residue. The order of the fields is V gene, D gene, clone size, J gene, CDR3 DNA, CDR3 protein. A D gene is named only where the DNA matches it firmly. Part of the rows lack a size; the others show once, few, many or a class for expanded clones.

>TRBV19|TRBD1|.|TRBJ2-7
TGTGCCAGTAGCGATCGGGACAGGGGGCGCTACGAGCAGTACTTC
CASSDRDRGRYEQYF
>TRBV28|.|once|TRBJ2-3
TGTGCCAGCAAGAGGACAGACAGCACAGATACGCAGTATTTT
CASKRTDSTDTQYF
>TRBV30|.|few|TRBJ1-2
TGTGCCTGGGACAGTACCTATGGCTACACCTTC
CAWDSTYGYTF
>TRBV5-5|.|.|TRBJ2-2
TGTGCCAGCAGCCTACTAGTGAACACCGGGGAGCTGTTTTTT
CASSLLVNTGELFF
>TRBV6-6|.|.|TRBJ1-6
TGTGCCAGCAGTTCGAGTAATTCACCCCTCCACTTT
CASSSSNSPLHF
>TRBV29-1|.|.|TRBJ1-1
TGCAGCGTTGAAGTCCCGGGGTTCGTGACTGAAGCTTTCTTT
CSVEVPGFVTEAFF
>TRBV4-1|TRBD1|.|TRBJ2-7
TGCGCCAGCAGTCTACTCGGGACAGGGGACTACGAGCAGTACTTC
CASSLLGTGDYEQYF
>TRBV12-3/TRBV12-4|.|.|TRBJ1-1
TGTGCCAGCAGTCCCGGCGGGACTGAAGCTTTCTTT
CASSPGGTEAFF
>TRBV5-6|TRBD2|.|TRBJ2-1
TGTGCCAGCAGCTTGCTCGGGCTAGCGGGAGATGTCAATGAGCAGTTCTTC
CASSLLGLAGDVNEQFF
>TRBV6-6|.|.|TRBJ1-1
TGTGCCAGCAGGGCCCTGTGGGGCCTGAACACTGAAGCTTTCTTT
CASRALWGLNTEAFF
>TRBV6-2/TRBV6-3|.|.|TRBJ1-5
TGTGCCAGCAGTTACGTCTACAATCAGCCCCAGCATTTT
CASSYVYNQPQHF
>TRBV28|.|.|TRBJ2-3
TGTGCCAGCCCCTCCGGGACTGGGGCCACAGATACGCAGTATTTT
CASPSGTGATDTQYF
>TRBV5-1|TRBD1|once|TRBJ1-3
TGCGCCAGCAGCTCGACAGGGGTTGGAAACACCATATATTTT
CASSSTGVGNTIYF
>TRBV19|TRBD2|.|TRBJ2-1
TGTGCCAGTAGTAGTACTAGCGGGAGTTTTCTCGGCAATGAGCAGTTCTTC
CASSSTSGSFLGNEQFF
>TRBV2|.|.|TRBJ1-4
TGTGCCAGCAGTGAACAGACAGCAACTAATGAAAAACTGTTTTTT
CASSEQTATNEKLFF
>TRBV28|.|.|TRBJ1-5
TGTGCCAGCAGTCTACTTGACAGCCAGCATTTT
CASSLLDSQHF
>TRBV24-1|.|.|TRBJ2-2
TGTGCCACCAGTGACGCACAGGTGGGGCTTAGGGAGCTGTTTTTT
CATSDAQVGLRELFF
>TRBV7-3|TRBD2|.|TRBJ2-2
TGTGCCAGCAGCTTATTCCCTAGCGGGAGTCTCCGCACCGGGGAGCTGTTTTTT
CASSLFPSGSLRTGELFF
>TRBV11-3|.|.|TRBJ2-2
TGTGCCAGCAGCCCCGGTCGGGGGGCTGGGAACACCGGGGAGCTGTTTTTT
CASSPGRGAGNTGELFF
>TRBV4-1|TRBD1|.|TRBJ1-3
TGCGCCAGCAGCCAAGGTCGGAGCAGGGGGCCTGGAAACACCATATATTTT
CASSQGRSRGPGNTIYF
>TRBV28|TRBD2|.|TRBJ2-7
TGTGCCAGCAGTCAGCGGGAGGGCGTCAACGAGCAGTACTTC
CASSQREGVNEQYF
>TRBV21-1|.|.|TRBJ1-6
TGTGCCAGCAGCAAACAGGCCCCTAATTCACCCCTCCACTTT
CASSKQAPNSPLHF
>TRBV5-1|TRBD1|.|TRBJ1-2
TGCGCCAGCAGCGCCATACAGGGGGCCAATGGCTACACCTTC
CASSAIQGANGYTF
>TRBV27|TRBD1|.|TRBJ2-5
TGTGCCAGCGGACTCTCAGGGGAAGGGGGCCGAGAGACCCAGTACTTC
CASGLSGEGGRETQYF
>TRBV11-3|.|.|TRBJ2-1
TGTGCCAGCAGCTTAGACGTCCGGGACAATGAGCAGTTCTTC
CASSLDVRDNEQFF
>TRBV5-1|.|.|TRBJ1-2
TGCGCCAGCAGCTCTTGGGGGCAAGATGGCTACACCTTC
CASSSWGQDGYTF
>TRBV27|TRBD1|.|TRBJ1-6
TGTGCCAGCATTGACAGGGCCTATAATTCACCCCTCCACTTT
CASIDRAYNSPLHF
>TRBV28|TRBD1|.|TRBJ1-4
TGTGCCAGCTATCCGGACAGGGCTGATGAAAAACTGTTTTTT
CASYPDRADEKLFF
>TRBV5-6|TRBD1|.|TRBJ1-4
TGTGCCAGCAGCACCGGGACAGGGGTTGAAAAACTGTTTTTT
CASSTGTGVEKLFF
>TRBV5-1|.|.|TRBJ1-1
TGCGCCAGCAGCTTGGGGGTTACGACTTCCAACACTGAAGCTTTCTTT
CASSLGVTTSNTEAFF
>TRBV19|.|.|TRBJ1-1
TGTGCCAGTCCGGGGACTGAAGCTTTCTTT
CASPGTEAFF
>TRBV28|.|.|TRBJ1-6
TGTGCCAGCAACCACCGGGACACGCTAAATTCACCCCTCCACTTT
CASNHRDTLNSPLHF
>TRBV3-1/TRBV3-2|.|few|TRBJ2-5
TGTGCCAGCAGCCACCGGGACTTCCAAGAGACCCAGTACTTC
CASSHRDFQETQYF
>TRBV3-1/TRBV3-2|TRBD2|.|TRBJ2-7
TGTGCCAGCAGCCTCGGGACTAGCGGGAGGGCCGGTCAGTACTTC
CASSLGTSGRAGQYF
>TRBV29-1|.|.|TRBJ1-1
TGCAGCGCTGAGCAGGGGAACGCTGAAGCTTTCTTT
CSAEQGNAEAFF
>TRBV3-1/TRBV3-2|.|.|TRBJ1-2
TGTGCCAGCAGCGGACAGAACTATGGCTACACCTTC
CASSGQNYGYTF
>TRBV5-1|TRBD2|.|TRBJ2-7
TGCGCCAGCAGCTTGGCCGTAGCGGGAGGTTACGAGCAGTACTTC
CASSLAVAGGYEQYF
>TRBV11-2|TRBD1|.|TRBJ1-1
TGTGCCAGCAGCTCGACAGGGTTAGACACTGAAGCTTTCTTT
CASSSTGLDTEAFF
>TRBV4-2|TRBD1|.|TRBJ1-1
TGTGCCAGCAGCCAAGGGGGACAGTTAAACACTGAAGCTTTCTTT
CASSQGGQLNTEAFF
>TRBV7-6|.|.|TRBJ2-1
TGTGCCAGCAGCTTAGCGGGCCGTGCAGAGCAGTTCTTC
CASSLAGRAEQFF